The rows below give T cell receptor beta chains drawn from one sample of a study of cytomegalovirus exposure and HLA in healthy donors. Sequenced by immunoSEQ multiplex PCR; TCRdb stores in-frame clones only, minus some. The table has about 59,000 clones, under 90% seen once. Source material: PBMCs. These TCRs come from a woman in her forties in good health and CMV-seronegative. CDR3s include the opening cysteine and the closing phenylalanine or tryptophan. Each record gives: V gene, CDR3 length, D gene, J gene, clone size, CDR3 protein, CDR3 DNA. D genes are given only for firm matches. The size field is filled for only some rows; it gives once, few, many or a size class.

TRBV27	15	NA	TRBJ1-1	NA	CASSITPLVSTEASF	TGTGCCAGCAGTATAACCCCGTTAGTGAGTACTGAAGCTTCCTTT
TRBV6-5	13	NA	TRBJ1-2	NA	CASSYGAGRGYTF	TGTGCCAGCAGCTACGGTGCAGGGAGGGGCTACACCTTC
TRBV19	17	TRBD2	TRBJ2-1	few	CASSALAGGGTYNEQFF	TGTGCCAGTAGTGCACTAGCGGGGGGAGGAACCTACAATGAGCAGTTCTTC
TRBV6-1	12	NA	TRBJ1-1	NA	CASSELYTEAFF	TGTGCCAGCAGTGAACTTTACACTGAAGCTTTCTTT
TRBV27	15	TRBD1	TRBJ2-1	NA	CASSVEGQRYNEQFF	TGTGCCAGCAGTGTAGAGGGACAGAGATACAATGAGCAGTTCTTC
TRBV18	16	NA	TRBJ2-1	few	CASSPRAGLPYNEQFF	TGTGCCAGCTCACCACGTGCGGGACTCCCCTACAATGAGCAGTTCTTC
TRBV5-1	14	TRBD1	TRBJ2-7	NA	CASSLDGTGNEQYF	TGCGCCAGCAGCTTGGACGGGACAGGGAACGAGCAGTACTTC
TRBV7-8	15	NA	TRBJ1-4	NA	CASSLGGSSNEKLFF	TGTGCCAGCAGCTTAGGGGGCAGTTCTAATGAAAAACTGTTTTTT
TRBV5-1	15	NA	TRBJ2-1	NA	CASSLEGLAIAEQFF	TGCGCCAGCAGCTTGGAGGGGCTAGCGATCGCTGAGCAGTTCTTC
TRBV7-6	15	NA	TRBJ1-3	NA	CASSPPAGTGNTIYF	TGTGCCAGCAGCCCCCCTGCGGGTACCGGAAACACCATATATTTT
TRBV5-1	12	NA	TRBJ2-1	NA	CASSPTGNEQFF	TGCGCCAGCAGCCCTACAGGGAATGAGCAGTTCTTC
TRBV27	13	NA	TRBJ1-1	NA	CASSTDGGLRAFF	TGTGCCAGCAGCACAGACGGAGGTCTTCGGGCTTTCTTT
TRBV19	15	TRBD1	TRBJ1-5	NA	CASTPYRDRAQPQHF	TGTGCCAGTACCCCCTACCGGGACAGGGCACAGCCCCAGCATTTT
TRBV4-2	16	TRBD2	TRBJ2-3	NA	CASSQQLVASGDTQYF	TGTGCCAGCAGCCAACAATTGGTGGCTAGCGGGGATACGCAGTATTTT
TRBV19	17	TRBD2	TRBJ2-1	NA	CASRRPGTSGGNNEQFF	TGTGCCAGTAGAAGACCCGGGACTAGCGGGGGGAACAATGAGCAGTTCTTC
TRBV7-9	16	TRBD2	TRBJ2-1	NA	CASSPTSGSSYNEQFF	TGTGCCAGCAGCCCGACTAGCGGGAGTTCCTACAATGAGCAGTTCTTC
TRBV18	18	TRBD1	TRBJ2-7	NA	CASSSRHPGTAISYEQYF	TGTGCCAGCTCATCCAGGCACCCCGGGACAGCAATCTCCTACGAGCAGTACTTC
TRBV9	16	TRBD2	TRBJ2-1	NA	CASSRSSGSTYNEQFF	TGTGCCAGCAGCCGTAGCAGCGGGAGCACCTACAATGAGCAGTTCTTC
TRBV5-6	17	TRBD2	TRBJ2-1	few	CASSLFRPSGKHNEQFF	TGTGCCAGCAGCTTGTTTCGGCCTAGCGGTAAGCACAATGAGCAGTTCTTC
TRBV28	10	NA	TRBJ1-2	once	CASANYGYTF	TGTGCCAGCGCGAACTATGGCTACACCTTC
TRBV5-4	14	TRBD2	TRBJ2-5	NA	CASSTGGGQETQYF	TGTGCCAGCAGCACGGGGGGAGGGCAAGAGACCCAGTACTTC
TRBV29-1	16	TRBD2	TRBJ2-3	NA	CSVEDPPSGSTDTQYF	TGCAGCGTTGAAGATCCCCCTAGCGGTAGCACAGATACGCAGTATTTT
TRBV19	13	NA	TRBJ2-5	NA	CASSIGPKETQYF	TGTGCCAGTAGTATAGGGCCCAAAGAGACCCAGTACTTC
TRBV19	14	TRBD1	TRBJ1-1	NA	CASRQGTDNTEAFF	TGTGCCAGTAGACAAGGGACAGATAACACTGAAGCTTTCTTT
TRBV2	14	NA	TRBJ2-5	NA	CASRRSGLQETQYF	TGTGCCAGCAGGCGAAGCGGGCTACAAGAGACCCAGTACTTC
TRBV7-9	13	NA	TRBJ2-7	NA	CASSPPGGYEQYF	TGTGCCAGCAGCCCCCCCGGCGGATACGAGCAGTACTTC